This TCR beta chain came from a study of cytomegalovirus exposure and HLA in healthy donors. A note on this clone: Its antigen is undetermined.

Whole-study results and caveats: Immune exposure information comprised only CMV serostatus. In a later analysis, at a false discovery rate of 0.05, roughly 17,000 TCR beta sequences were associated with HLA alleles.

PCR amplification relied on 60 Vbeta primers (plus 13 Jbeta primers). Clones were sequenced by immunoSEQ multiplex PCR, and TCRdb holds only the in-frame ones, with some missing. The sample includes 100,000 or so clones, 74% seen only once; the top ten take more than 2%. This donor has no recorded CMV serostatus. The clonotype was recovered from a human donor in good health. The sequenced material came from PBMCs.

The CDR3 bases are TGCAGCATGACAAAAACAGAGACCCAGTACTTC. This translates into CSMTKTETQYF. The chain employs TRBV29-1 and TRBJ2-5; no definite D call. The length of the CDR3 is 11 residues. The V and J ends lost 8 bases and 4 bases respectively, with 11 bases between them. In germline, CDR1 is SQVTM, CDR2 ANQGSEA.